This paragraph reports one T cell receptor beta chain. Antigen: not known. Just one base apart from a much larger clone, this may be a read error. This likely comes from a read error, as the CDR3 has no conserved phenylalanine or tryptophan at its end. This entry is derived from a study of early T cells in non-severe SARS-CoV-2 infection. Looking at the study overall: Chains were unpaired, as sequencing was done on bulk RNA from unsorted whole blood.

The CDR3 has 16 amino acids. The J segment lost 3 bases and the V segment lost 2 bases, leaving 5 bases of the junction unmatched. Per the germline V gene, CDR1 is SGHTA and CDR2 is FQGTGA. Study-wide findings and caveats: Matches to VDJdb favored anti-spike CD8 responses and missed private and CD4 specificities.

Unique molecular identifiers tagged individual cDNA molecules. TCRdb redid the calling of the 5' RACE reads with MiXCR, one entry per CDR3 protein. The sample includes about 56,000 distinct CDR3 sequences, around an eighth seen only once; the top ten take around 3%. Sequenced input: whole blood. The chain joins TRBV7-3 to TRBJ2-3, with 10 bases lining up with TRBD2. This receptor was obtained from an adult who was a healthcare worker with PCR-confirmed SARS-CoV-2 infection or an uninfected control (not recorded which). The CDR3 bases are TGTGCCAGCAGCTTAGTCCTAGCGGGGGCAACAGATACGCAGTATCTT. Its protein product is CASSLVLAGATDTQYL.